These 8 T cell receptor beta chains share one sample of origin, sequenced in a study of blood T cells in healthy people across ages. Through a sample-barcoded 5' primer and a J-beta primer mix, a second PCR was run for roughly 6 to 11 cycles. TCRdb reprocessed the 5' RACE reads with MiXCR, giving one entry per CDR3 protein. The sample holds about 830,000 distinct CDR3 sequences, approximately 67% seen once. Sequenced material: blood. Receptors were obtained from a man under 40 in good health.

This clonotype occurred a few times. This sequence joins TRBV28 and TRBJ1-2; D is possibly TRBD1 (6 bases). In germline, CDR1 is MDHEN, CDR2 SYDVKM. Trimming left V 4 bases short and J 5 bases short, with 14 bases between. The CDR3 extends over 14 amino acids. The CDR3 loop is CASSSTTGQYGYTF. The CDR3 nucleotides are TGTGCCAGCAGTTCCACTACAGGGCAATATGGCTACACCTTC.

The chain joins TRBV5-6 to TRBJ2-1, with 9 nucleotides matching TRBD2. CDR3 size: 14 residues. Germline assignment: CDR1 SGHDT and CDR2 YYEEEE. With 4 bases clipped from V and 9 bases from J, the junction kept 8 bases outside the gene matches. CDR3 sequence (DNA): TGTGCCAGCAGCGTGGGCGGGGGGGCCCCTGAGCAGTTCTTC. Protein sequence: CASSVGGGAPEQFF.

This clonotype has a handful of counts. V usage is TRBV4-3 and J usage is TRBJ1-4; D gene unclear. The V and J ends lost 0 bases and 4 bases respectively, with 6 bases between them. The CDR3 sequence is 14 residues long. Germline V gives CDR1 LGHNA, CDR2 YSLEER. CDR3 residues: CASSQDVGNEKLFF. CDR3 bases: TGCGCCAGCAGCCAAGATGTGGGTAATGAAAAACTGTTTTTT.

V usage is TRBV28 and J usage is TRBJ2-7; TRBD1 agrees at 7 bases. The CDR3 runs to 15 residues. Germline V CDR1 and CDR2: MDHEN, SYDVKM. J gave up 1 base and V 5 bases, and 8 bases lay outside the gene matches. This CDR3 is CASSTPGQVSYEQYF. The DNA of the CDR3 is TGTGCCAGCAGTACCCCAGGACAGGTGTCCTACGAGCAGTACTTC. Together with reference TRBV28 and TRBJ2-7, the CDR3 gives the full variable domain: DVKVTQSSRYLVKRTGEKVFLECVQDMDHENMFWYRQDPGLGLRLIYFSYDVKMKEKGDIPEGYSVSREKKERFSLILESASTNQTSMYLCASSTPGQVSYEQYFGPGTRLTVT.

The DNA of the CDR3 is TGTGCCATCAGTGTAAAGGACAGGGGGGTTTCCTACAATGAGCAGTTCTTC. Translated: CAISVKDRGVSYNEQFF. V usage is TRBV10-3 and J usage is TRBJ2-1, with 10 bases that match TRBD1. This CDR3 has 17 residues. The germline V gene encodes CDR1 ENHRY and CDR2 SYGVKD. V shed 4 bases, J shed 1 base, and the junction held 7 bases outside the gene matches.

Details on this clonotype: A much more abundant neighbour one base away suggests this may be a read error. The CDR3: CASSYRGLAGGCNEQFF. DNA for the CDR3: TGTGCCAGCAGCTACCGTGGACTAGCGGGGGGCTGCAATGAGCAGTTCTTC. This chain connects TRBV3-1 to TRBJ2-1, with 14 bases identical to TRBD2. The CDR3 totals 17 residues. Looked up from germline, CDR1 is LGHDT and CDR2 is YNNKEL (reference sequence). V lost 5 bases to trimming and J lost 6 bases; unmatched junction nucleotides: 9.

The chain combines TRBV4-3 with TRBJ2-1; D is unresolved. Germline V CDR1 and CDR2: LGHNA, YSLEER. CDR3 length: 15 amino acids. Trimming pared 0 bases from V and 1 base from J, leaving 7 bases between. The CDR3 protein is CASSQDVGSYNEQFF. CDR3 DNA: TGCGCCAGCAGCCAAGACGTGGGGTCCTACAATGAGCAGTTCTTC.

This rearrangement joins TRBV29-1 to TRBJ2-1, with 10 bases fitting TRBD1. Germline V lookup: CDR1 SQVTM, CDR2 ANQGSEA. J lost 4 bases, V lost 3 bases, and 9 bases had no gene match. CDR3 length: 16 amino acids. The CDR3: CSVDQGQGLLYNEQFF. The CDR3, as DNA: TGCAGCGTTGACCAGGGACAGGGGCTACTATACAATGAGCAGTTCTTC.